This T cell receptor beta chain was identified in a study of cytomegalovirus exposure and HLA in healthy donors. Whole-study findings and limits: A later analysis found common viral pathogens apparently linked to several of the most significant clusters. A missense DCLRE1C variant was associated with V- and J-gene trimming of TCR beta chains in a later analysis, and an independent cohort replicated the association.

On this clone: As yet, its antigen is unknown. The junction does not match germline at one end; this may be a read error.

The germline V gene has CDR1 SEHNR and CDR2 FQNEAQ (reference sequence). The CDR3 is 16 residues long. PCR was performed using 60 Vbeta and 13 Jbeta primers. Measured with immunoSEQ multiplex PCR; TCRdb has only the in-frame clones, and not every one. This table has 150,000 to 250,000 clones, over 75% appearing once. The rearrangement joins TRBV7-9 to TRBJ2-2, with TRBD1 identical over 9 bases. The receptor was derived from a boy between 2 and 10 years old in good health and CMV-seronegative. Sequencing input: PBMCs. CDR3 nucleotides: TGTTCCAGCAGCCTGCTTACAGGGGGCGGCACCGGGGAGCTGTTTTTT. This codes for CSSSLLTGGGTGELFF.